Each of the 23 T cell receptor beta chains below was sequenced from the same sample in a study of blood T cell repertoires in COVID-19. The table came from immunoSEQ multiplex PCR; TCRdb's copy has only in-frame clones and leaves some out. The table shows about 140,000 clones, with about 87% occurring only once. Sequenced sample: peripheral blood. Receptors were obtained from a human donor with COVID-19, enrolled during active disease. The donor label of this sample is uncertain.

This rearrangement joins TRBV10-3 to TRBJ2-3; TRBD1 aligns across 9 bases. V was pared by 6 bases and J by 3 bases, with 10 bases of the junction left unmatched. The CDR3 covers 16 residues. From germline, CDR1 is ENHRY and CDR2 SYGVKD. CDR3 in amino acids: CAISVTGGEGTDTQYF. CDR3 DNA sequence: TGTGCCATCAGCGTCACAGGGGGCGAGGGGACAGATACGCAGTATTTT.

This sequence joins TRBV5-1 and TRBJ2-7; 7 positions agree with TRBD1. V shed 1 base and J 7 bases; nucleotides not matched to a gene: 2. Germline V gene sequence: CDR1 SGHRS, CDR2 YFSETQ. The CDR3 contains 12 residues. The CDR3 DNA reads TGCGCCAGCAGCTTGAGGACAGGTGAGCAGTACTTC. This encodes CASSLRTGEQYF.

This chain uses TRBV6-5 with TRBJ1-3; 9 bases are shared with TRBD1. This CDR3 contains 14 residues. Germline V gene sequence: CDR1 MNHEY, CDR2 SVGAGI. V gave up 8 bases and J gave up 2 bases; unmatched junction bases: 4. The CDR3 loop reads CASGGTGTGNTIYF. For the CDR3, the DNA is TGTGCCAGCGGCGGGACAGGGACTGGAAACACCATATATTTT.

The chain combines TRBV10-3 with TRBJ2-3, with 9 positions matching TRBD1. CDR3 length: 17 amino acids. Germline-derived CDR1 and CDR2 are ENHRY and SYGVKD. Germline trimming cut 0 bases from V and 6 bases from J; bases unmatched to any gene: 10. As DNA, the CDR3 is TGTGCCATCAGTGAGTCGGGAACGGGACAGGGCGTCGATACGCAGTATTTT. Translation gives CAISESGTGQGVDTQYF.

This chain uses TRBV4-2 with TRBJ2-2; D may be TRBD1 (9 bases). Trimming removed 2 bases at V and 5 bases at J, with 18 bases between. The germline V gene encodes CDR1 LGHNA and CDR2 YNFKEQ. The CDR3 is 17 amino acids. The CDR3, as DNA: TGTGCCAGCAGCCAACAATTAGCGGGACAGGGAACCGGGGAGCTGTTTTTT. It codes for CASSQQLAGQGTGELFF.

Remarks on this clone: An end of the junction does not agree with germline; a read error may underlie this. This rearrangement joins TRBV7-7 to TRBJ2-5, with 10 positions matching TRBD2. Germline CDR1 SSHAT, CDR2 FNYEAQ (reference sequence). The CDR3 loop spans 16 amino acids. The CDR3 DNA is TGTGCTAGCAGCTTAGTTGGACTAGCGGAGTCGGAGACCCAGTACTTC. Translated, it gives CASSLVGLAESETQYF.

V is TRBV4-1 and J is TRBJ2-2; 7 nucleotides align to TRBD1. V was clipped by 4 bases and J by 0 bases; unmatched bases: 5. The CDR3 length is 16 residues. Germline CDR1 reads MGHRA; CDR2 reads YSYEKL. CDR3 in DNA: TGCGCCAGCAGCCTCCCGGGACAGCCGAACACCGGGGAGCTGTTTTTT. Translated, it gives CASSLPGQPNTGELFF.

CDR3 in amino acids: CAWEGQDEQFF. CDR3 nucleotide sequence: TGTGCCTGGGAGGGACAGGATGAGCAGTTCTTC. This chain links TRBV30 with TRBJ2-1, with 8 nucleotides matching TRBD1. The CDR3 extends over 11 amino acids. J was trimmed by 8 bases and V by 5 bases; bases with no gene match: 2. The V gene's germline CDR1 is GTSNPN and CDR2 SVGIG (reference sequence).

The CDR3 sequence: CASSFDRGDTIYF. As DNA, the CDR3 is TGTGCCAGCAGCTTCGACAGGGGCGACACCATATATTTT. This chain links TRBV11-3 with TRBJ1-3, with 8 bases aligning to TRBD1. The CDR3 runs to 13 residues. V lost 3 bases to trimming and J lost 8 bases; unmatched junction nucleotides: 3. The germline V gene encodes CDR1 SGHNT and CDR2 YENEEA.

This clone was seen once. The CDR3 here is CATSAPGGNQPQHF. DNA of the CDR3: TGTGCCACCAGTGCCCCAGGGGGGAATCAGCCCCAGCATTTT. The chain employs TRBV24-1 and TRBJ1-5, with TRBD1 matching over 7 bases. Germline V CDR1 and CDR2: KGHDR, SFDVKD. V shed 5 bases, J shed 4 bases, and the junction held 4 bases outside the gene matches. This CDR3 has 14 residues.

A remark on this clone: Given a much more abundant clone one base away, this may be a read error. The sample contains more than one DNA sequence encoding this CDR3. The rearrangement joins TRBV30 to TRBJ1-5; the D is unclear. CDR3 length equals 13 residues. Germline V gene lookup returns CDR1 GTSNPN and CDR2 SVGIG (reference sequence). The DNA for the CDR3 is TGTGCCTGGAGTAAATCTTCGGAGCAGCCTCAGCATTTT. Its translation: CAWSKSSEQPQHF.

The rearrangement uses TRBV9 and TRBJ1-5, with D uncertain. The germline V gene encodes CDR1 SGDLS and CDR2 YYNGEE. CDR3 length: 14 amino acids. The germline V and J ends were trimmed by 0 bases and 7 bases, with 11 bases remaining between them. DNA for the CDR3: TGTGCCAGCAGCGTAGATGCAGTCCCCCAGCCCCAGCATTTT. Its translation: CASSVDAVPQPQHF.

V gene TRBV7-9 combines with J gene TRBJ2-5, with TRBD2 as a possible D gene (5 bases). The length of the CDR3 is 13 residues. Looked up from germline, CDR1 is SEHNR and CDR2 is FQNEAQ (reference sequence). V was trimmed by 0 bases and J by 5 bases, leaving 7 bases between them. CDR3 sequence reads: CASSLAPGETQYF. The DNA for the CDR3 is TGTGCCAGCAGCTTAGCCCCGGGGGAGACCCAGTACTTC.

The chain couples TRBV12-3 or TRBV12-4 to TRBJ1-4, with D possibly matching TRBD1 (5 bases). The CDR3 contains 13 residues. With 4 bases removed from V and 7 bases from J, the gap between germline ends came to 10 bases. The CDR3 reads CASSWQGSEKLFF. The CDR3 DNA reads TGTGCCAGCAGTTGGCAGGGAAGTGAAAAACTGTTTTTT.

There are a few counts of this clone. The V gene is TRBV19, the J gene TRBJ1-1; 9 nucleotides line up with TRBD1. The germline V gene has CDR1 LNHDA and CDR2 SQIVND (reference sequence). CDR3 length: 14 residues. Unmatched junction bases numbered 6, after V lost 5 bases and J lost 5 bases. The CDR3 sequence is CASSSRQGVTEAFF. The DNA of the CDR3 is TGTGCCAGTAGTTCAAGACAGGGGGTTACTGAAGCTTTCTTT.

As to this clone: The junction does not match germline at one end; this may be a read error. J is TRBJ2-7 and V is TRBV7-9, with D perhaps matching TRBD2 (6 bases). Germline CDR1 and CDR2: SEHNR and FQNEAQ (reference sequence). This CDR3 contains 12 residues. CDR3 DNA: TGTGTCAGCAGCGAACTAGCAGGGGAGCAGTACTTC. It yields the protein CVSSELAGEQYF.

The chain carries TRBV9 and TRBJ1-2; D possibly corresponds to TRBD1 (6 bases). Trimming cost V 2 bases and J 6 bases, with 11 bases left between them. The CDR3 is 13 residues long. The germline gives CDR1 SGDLS, CDR2 YYNGEE. CDR3 region: CASSVRGAHGYTF. CDR3 DNA: TGTGCCAGCAGCGTCCGGGGGGCGCATGGCTACACCTTC.

This clone was detected once. V and J are TRBV3-1 (or the pseudogene TRBV3-2) and TRBJ2-7; 9 bases align to TRBD2. CDR1 is LGHDT, CDR2 YNNKEL, per germline (reference sequence). This CDR3 contains 15 residues. Losses at the gene ends were 0 bases for V and 6 bases for J; bases not matched to a gene: 6. CDR3: CASSQDPGLALEQYF. The CDR3 DNA reads as TGTGCCAGCAGCCAAGACCCGGGACTAGCTCTCGAGCAGTACTTC.

The chain combines TRBV5-1 with TRBJ1-3; TRBD1 is a possible D gene (6 bases). The CDR3 length is 14 residues. Germline-derived CDR1 and CDR2 are SGHRS and YFSETQ. V was clipped by 5 bases and J by 3 bases, with 12 bases between them. CDR3 DNA: TGCGCCAGCAGTATACAGGGAGTTGGAAACACCATATATTTT. Translation: CASSIQGVGNTIYF.

The chain joins TRBV29-1 to TRBJ2-2; 7 positions match TRBD2. V dropped 0 bases and J dropped 5; count of bases not matched to a gene: 6. The CDR3 runs 15 residues. Germline V CDR1 and CDR2: SQVTM, ANQGSEA. The CDR3 sequence is CSVEEAGVGTGELFF. In DNA, the CDR3 is TGCAGCGTTGAAGAGGCGGGAGTCGGGACCGGGGAGCTGTTTTTT.

The rearrangement joins TRBV7-2 to TRBJ2-3; possibly TRBD2 for D (6 bases). This CDR3 is 15 amino acids long. Germline V gene sequence: CDR1 SGHTA, CDR2 FQGNSA. Trimming cost V 1 base and J 7 bases, with 15 bases left between them. CDR3 region: CASSLEATSRHTQYF. In DNA, the CDR3 is TGTGCCAGCAGCTTAGAGGCGACTAGTCGCCATACGCAGTATTTT.

This chain joins TRBV5-1 and TRBJ2-5; D is possibly TRBD2 (7 bases). The CDR3 length is 14 residues. Germline lookup yields CDR1 SGHRS and CDR2 YFSETQ. V gave up 4 bases and J gave up 5 bases, with 15 bases separating them. CDR3 region: CASSARGGEETQYF. The CDR3, as DNA: TGCGCCAGCAGCGCCAGGGGAGGGGAGGAGACCCAGTACTTC.

The gene calls are TRBV29-1 and TRBJ1-2; 7 bases fit TRBD1. The germline gives CDR1 SQVTM, CDR2 ANQGSEA. After removal of 3 bases from V and 4 bases from J, the junction contained 8 bases not matched to a gene. This CDR3 has 14 residues. DNA for the CDR3: TGCAGCGTTGATAAGACAGGGACGGGCTATGGCTACACCTTC. This gives the protein CSVDKTGTGYGYTF.